Listed below are T cell receptor beta chains from one sample, sequenced in a study of blood T cell repertoires in COVID-19. Libraries were prepared by immunoSEQ multiplex PCR; TCRdb keeps only in-frame clonotypes and omits some of them. The sample yields 270,000 or so clones, 85% to 90% seen once. The sample taken for sequencing was PBMCs or T cells enriched from blood (not recorded which). Every receptor here comes from a young woman with acute COVID-19. Each CDR3 is given with its conserved first and last residue. Each record gives: CDR3 DNA, CDR3 protein, D gene, clone size, V gene, J gene. A D gene is named only where the DNA matches it firmly. The size field is filled for only some rows; it gives once, few, many or a size class.

TGTGCCAGCAGTGAATCGACAGGGGTCGCAATGGGAAACTATGGCTACACCTTC	CASSESTGVAMGNYGYTF	TRBD1	.	TRBV25-1	TRBJ1-2
TGTGCCAGCAGTTTTCAGGGGCTCCCTAACACTGAAGCTTTCTTT	CASSFQGLPNTEAFF	.	.	TRBV28	TRBJ1-1
TGTGCCAGCAGCCAAGCGGGAGGTCCCTCCTACGAGCAGTACTTC	CASSQAGGPSYEQYF	TRBD2	.	TRBV14	TRBJ2-7
TGTGCCAGCAGTCAAGGGGGAGGCTACACCTTC	CASSQGGGYTF	.	.	TRBV6-2/TRBV6-3	TRBJ1-2
TGTGCCACCAGCAGAAGCGGATCTGGAGAGACCCAGTACTTC	CATSRSGSGETQYF	.	.	TRBV15	TRBJ2-5
TGTGCCAGCATCCCCGGGACTGGTCTGACAGATACGCAGTATTTT	CASIPGTGLTDTQYF	.	many	TRBV7-9	TRBJ2-3
TGTGCCAGCAGTCCCGGTGGGCCCTATGGCTACACCTTC	CASSPGGPYGYTF	.	.	TRBV3-1/TRBV3-2	TRBJ1-2
TGTGCCAGCAGCTTAGCTTCGGGCAGGGTCTGTGAGCAGTTCTTC	CASSLASGRVCEQFF	.	.	TRBV11-2	TRBJ2-1
TGTGCCAGCAGCTTGGCCGGACATAACACTGAAGCTTTCTTT	CASSLAGHNTEAFF	.	.	TRBV5-4	TRBJ1-1
TGTGCCACCAGTGGGGCAGCGGTGGACACCGGGGAGCTGTTTTTT	CATSGAAVDTGELFF	.	.	TRBV24-1	TRBJ2-2
TGCGCCAGCAGTCCCTTCGGGACTAGCGGCGATGAGCAGTTCTTC	CASSPFGTSGDEQFF	TRBD2	.	TRBV5-1	TRBJ2-1
TGTGCCACCTCAAATCGGACAGGGAATTATGAGCAGTTCTTC	CATSNRTGNYEQFF	TRBD1	.	TRBV15	TRBJ2-1
TGTGCCAGCAGCGGGACATTACTCAGCAATCAGCCCCAGCATTTT	CASSGTLLSNQPQHF	.	.	TRBV28	TRBJ1-5
TGTGCCAGCAGCTTTACGACAGGTTCGGCAGGAAACACCATATATTTT	CASSFTTGSAGNTIYF	.	.	TRBV7-9	TRBJ1-3
TGTGCCAGCAGTCCCCAGACAGACAACTACGAGCAGTACTTC	CASSPQTDNYEQYF	.	.	TRBV28	TRBJ2-7
TGCGCCAGCAGCTCAGAACAGGGGGACTACGACGAGCAGTACTTC	CASSSEQGDYDEQYF	.	few	TRBV5-1	TRBJ2-7
TGTGCCAGCAGTGAAGCCCGGGGGTTCTGGCATTTT	CASSEARGFWHF	.	.	TRBV6-1	TRBJ1-5
TGTGCCAGCAGCTTAGAAAGCTATCAGGGGTCACCCCTCCACTTT	CASSLESYQGSPLHF	.	.	TRBV7-8	TRBJ1-6
TGTGCCAGCAGCTTAATCGCGGGAGCGGCAGATACGCAGTATTTT	CASSLIAGAADTQYF	TRBD2	.	TRBV7-3	TRBJ2-3
TGTGCCAGCAGTCCCGTTGACATCACCGGGGAGCTGTTTTTT	CASSPVDITGELFF	.	.	TRBV28	TRBJ2-2
TGTGCCAGCAGCCAAGATATTTTTAGGACAGGGGGGAATGAGCAGTTCTTC	CASSQDIFRTGGNEQFF	TRBD1	.	TRBV3-1/TRBV3-2	TRBJ2-1
TGTGCCAGTAGTATCGGTTCATCTGCTCCACAGCATTTT	CASSIGSSAPQHF	.	.	TRBV19	TRBJ1-5